The 32 T cell receptor beta chains below come from one sample, sequenced in a study of beta chain features in type 1 diabetes. Expressed TCRB transcripts got sequenced, as all isolated RNA was reverse transcribed. The assay was immunoSEQ multiplex PCR, and TCRdb's table has in-frame clones only and misses some. The sample yields around 160,000 clones, 40% to 60% seen once. Sequenced sample: Tregs from blood. The receptors stem from a man aged 18-30 years in good health.

The J gene is TRBJ2-7, the V gene TRBV27; D uncertain. Germline lookup yields CDR1 MNHEY and CDR2 SMNVEV (reference sequence). V dropped 4 bases and J dropped 0 bases, with 19 bases sitting between them. The CDR3 runs to 17 residues. The DNA of the CDR3 is TGTGCCAGCAGTTCGGGTCGTGGGTCTGTGGCCTCCTACGAGCAGTACTTC. It translates to CASSSGRGSVASYEQYF.

V and J are TRBV6-5 and TRBJ2-1; 13 bases line up with TRBD2. Germline V CDR1 and CDR2: MNHEY, SVGAGI. This CDR3 is 16 amino acids long. Germline trimming cut 0 bases from V and 6 bases from J; bases unmatched to any gene: 2. This CDR3 reads CASSYSLAGGGNEQFF. Here the CDR3 DNA reads TGTGCCAGCAGTTACTCACTAGCGGGAGGGGGCAATGAGCAGTTCTTC.

This clone was detected a few times. The V and J genes are TRBV4-3 and TRBJ1-2; TRBD1 might be the D (5 bases). Germline CDR1 LGHNA, CDR2 YSLEER. The germline V and J ends were trimmed by 0 bases and 4 bases, with 15 bases remaining between them. This CDR3 contains 16 residues. DNA for the CDR3: TGCGCCAGCAGCCAAGATCAGAGTAGGGGTGGCTATGGCTACACCTTC. This codes for CASSQDQSRGGYGYTF.

This clone was seen a single time. The chain links TRBV18 to TRBJ1-1; D unresolved. V was shortened by 6 bases and J by 1 base, with 12 bases between the two germline ends. The CDR3 loop spans 14 amino acids. CDR1 and CDR2 from the germline V gene are KGHSH and LQKENI. CDR3 DNA sequence: TGTGCCAGCTCTCCCTTCGGTGAGAACACTGAAGCTTTCTTT. Its translation is CASSPFGENTEAFF.

The CDR3 loop reads CASSQVDQRGGGYTF. CDR3 in DNA: TGTGCCAGCAGCCAAGTAGACCAGCGAGGCGGTGGCTACACCTTC. The chain carries TRBV4-2 and TRBJ1-2; D remains unclear. V was trimmed by 1 base and J by 7 bases, leaving 16 bases between them. The CDR3 is 15 residues long. Germline CDR1 and CDR2: LGHNA and YNFKEQ.

This clone has just a few counts. The chain is built from TRBV28 and TRBJ1-6, with D unresolved. The V and J ends lost 10 bases and 7 bases respectively, with 14 bases between them. From germline, CDR1 is MDHEN and CDR2 SYDVKM. The CDR3 sequence is 13 residues long. This CDR3 is CATHPRPNSPLHF. CDR3 DNA sequence: TGTGCCACCCATCCGAGGCCGAATTCACCCCTCCACTTT.

This clone has only a few counts. This sample includes further DNA sequences coding for the same CDR3. J is TRBJ2-7 and V is TRBV18; TRBD1 matches at 11 bases. The V gene's germline CDR1 is KGHSH and CDR2 LQKENI. The CDR3 runs to 15 residues. J was trimmed by 2 bases and V by 3 bases; bases with no gene match: 3. The CDR3 sequence: CASSPPGQGAYEQYF. The CDR3 DNA is TGTGCCAGCTCACCGCCGGGACAGGGGGCCTACGAGCAGTACTTC.

V gene TRBV7-9 combines with J gene TRBJ2-7, with 8 bases identical to TRBD1. V gave up 3 bases and J gave up 3 bases; unmatched junction bases: 10. Germline CDR1 and CDR2: SEHNR and FQNEAQ (reference sequence). The CDR3 spans 16 residues. The CDR3 loop is CASSFTPRTGSYEQYF. For the CDR3, the DNA is TGTGCCAGCAGCTTCACGCCGAGGACAGGGAGCTACGAGCAGTACTTC. The full variable domain, rest sourced from reference TRBV7-9 and TRBJ2-7, is DTGVSQNPRHKITKRGQNVTFRCDPISEHNRLYWYRQTLGQGPEFLTYFQNEAQLEKSRLLSDRFSAERPKGSFSTLEIQRTEQGDSAMYLCASSFTPRTGSYEQYFGPGTRLTVT.

The V and J genes are TRBV11-2 and TRBJ2-5; D ambiguous. Trimming took off 0 bases at V and 4 bases at J, with 12 bases between the two ends. Germline V CDR1 and CDR2: SGHAT, FQNNGV. This CDR3 contains 15 residues. The CDR3 DNA reads TGTGCCAGCAGCTTAGATAATGAGCGACCAGAGACCCAGTACTTC. Protein sequence: CASSLDNERPETQYF.

About this clone: An end of the junction differs from the germline gene, which may be a read error. This chain links TRBV5-8 with TRBJ2-7; TRBD1 matches at 9 bases. The CDR3 is 14 residues long. Germline values: CDR1 SGHTS, CDR2 YDEGEE. For the CDR3, the DNA is TGTGCCAGCAGCTACGGACAGGGGACTTACGGGCAGTACTTC. Translated, it gives CASSYGQGTYGQYF.

This chain uses TRBV7-2 with TRBJ2-5; D is undetermined. This CDR3 has 12 residues. Trimming removed 4 bases from V and 5 bases from J, with 8 bases in between. Germline CDR1 and CDR2: SGHTA and FQGNSA. CDR3 in DNA: TGTGCCAGCAGCTCCTCCCGTGAGACCCAGTACTTC. It encodes CASSSSRETQYF.

The rearrangement links TRBV4-1 to TRBJ1-1; 7 bases match TRBD1. The CDR3 has 16 amino acids. With 3 bases clipped from V and 4 bases from J, the junction kept 11 bases outside the gene matches. Per the germline V gene, CDR1 is MGHRA and CDR2 is YSYEKL. The CDR3 DNA sequence: TGCGCCAGCAGCCAGACACAGGGGCCCGGTGCCACTGAAGCTTTCTTT. This codes for CASSQTQGPGATEAFF.

The CDR3 loop reads CASSRTEGYNEQFF. The CDR3 DNA sequence: TGTGCCAGCAGTAGGACAGAAGGCTACAATGAGCAGTTCTTC. This chain links TRBV6-6 with TRBJ2-1; D is perhaps TRBD1 (6 bases). CDR1 is MNHNY and CDR2 is SVGAGI in the germline V gene (reference sequence). Trimming took 5 bases from V and 3 from J, leaving 11 bases between them. CDR3 length: 14 residues.

DNA for the CDR3: TGTGCCAGCAGCCCCATCACGAGCTCCTACAATGAGCAGTTCTTC. Translating it yields CASSPITSSYNEQFF. The chain is built from TRBV5-4 and TRBJ2-1, with no clear D. Germline V CDR1 and CDR2: SGHNT, YYREEE (reference sequence). With 4 bases removed from V and 0 bases from J, the gap between germline ends came to 11 bases. CDR3 length: 15 amino acids.

The chain employs TRBV28 and TRBJ2-5; D unclear. This CDR3 contains 13 residues. The germline CDR1 and CDR2 sequences are MDHEN and SYDVKM. V was cut by 8 bases and J by 7 bases, with 17 bases left in between. CDR3 DNA: TGTGCCAGCCGTAATATCCCACTGCGGACCCAGTACTTC. Translated: CASRNIPLRTQYF.

The table lists this clone with a few counts. The chain couples TRBV29-1 to TRBJ2-7, with D tentatively TRBD2 (5 bases). The ends were cut back, 3 bases at V and 1 base at J, with 10 bases in the middle. The CDR3 contains 13 residues. The V gene's germline CDR1 is SQVTM and CDR2 ANQGSEA. The CDR3 reads CSVDGVGSYEQYF. The CDR3 region has the DNA TGCAGCGTTGACGGGGTTGGATCCTACGAGCAGTACTTC.

V and J are TRBV6-1 and TRBJ1-2; D gene uncertain. The V gene's germline CDR1 is MNHNS and CDR2 SASEGT. The CDR3 consists of 12 residues. V shed 3 bases and J shed 6 bases, with 8 bases lying between them. The CDR3 region is CASSEYSNGYTF. For the CDR3, the DNA is TGTGCCAGCAGTGAGTACAGTAATGGCTACACCTTC.

The rearrangement joins TRBV7-9 to TRBJ1-1, with TRBD1 matching 9 bases. Trimming at V came to 10 bases and at J to 4 bases, leaving 7 bases not matched to a gene. Germline V gives CDR1 SEHNR, CDR2 FQNEAQ (reference sequence). The CDR3 totals 13 residues. The CDR3 loop reads CATTTGGGTEAFF. For the CDR3, the DNA is TGTGCCACTACAACAGGGGGCGGCACTGAAGCTTTCTTT.

The CDR3 region has the DNA TGTGCCAGCAGACCGGGACAGGAGGGGACCCAGTACTTC. As protein: CASRPGQEGTQYF. The chain couples TRBV5-4 to TRBJ2-5; 8 nucleotides line up with TRBD1. The germline CDR1 and CDR2 sequences are SGHNT and YYREEE (reference sequence). After removal of 5 bases from V and 7 bases from J, the junction contained 7 bases not matched to a gene. The CDR3 is 13 residues long. The full variable domain, its missing parts supplied by reference TRBV5-4 and TRBJ2-5, is ETGVTQSPTHLIKTRGQQVTLRCSSQSGHNTVSWYQQALGQGPQFIFQYYREEENGRGNFPPRFSGLQFPNYSSELNVNALELDDSALYLCASRPGQEGTQYFGPGTRLLVL.

This clone was detected only once. V gene TRBV2 combines with J gene TRBJ2-6; 8 bases are shared with TRBD1. Germline CDR1 SNHLY, CDR2 FYNNEI. Unmatched junction bases numbered 8, after V lost 6 bases and J lost 1 base. This CDR3 has 17 residues. The CDR3 sequence is CASRAGQGVSGANVLTF. Written as DNA, the CDR3 is TGTGCCAGCAGGGCTGGACAGGGAGTATCTGGGGCCAACGTCCTGACTTTC.

This chain joins TRBV7-9 and TRBJ2-7; D unresolved. Trimming pared 4 bases from V and 6 bases from J, leaving 10 bases between. The CDR3 is 12 amino acids. Looked up from germline, CDR1 is SEHNR and CDR2 is FQNEAQ (reference sequence). CDR3 protein: CASSSILGEQYF. The CDR3 region has the DNA TGTGCCAGCAGCTCCATTCTAGGCGAGCAGTACTTC.

This rearrangement joins TRBV9 to TRBJ2-1; tentative D call: TRBD1 (5 bases). The CDR3 is made up of 14 amino acids. V dropped 3 bases and J dropped 3 bases, with 10 bases sitting between them. CDR1 is SGDLS and CDR2 is YYNGEE in the germline V gene. The chain's CDR3 is CASSAQDNYNEQFF. In DNA, the CDR3 is TGTGCCAGCAGCGCCCAGGACAACTACAATGAGCAGTTCTTC.

This clone was counted a few times. V gene TRBV29-1 combines with J gene TRBJ1-4, with TRBD1 matching 9 bases. CDR1 SQVTM and CDR2 ANQGSEA come from the germline V gene. The CDR3 is 14 amino acids. The junction had 10 bases not matched to a gene; V was cut back by 7 bases and J by 7 bases. The CDR3: CSAATGTGIEKLFF. CDR3 sequence (DNA): TGCAGCGCTGCGACCGGGACAGGGATTGAAAAACTGTTTTTT.

This clone occurred a few times. The chain links TRBV28 to TRBJ2-3; TRBD1 agrees at 8 bases. Germline CDR1 reads MDHEN; CDR2 reads SYDVKM. The CDR3 runs to 13 residues. V lost 5 bases to trimming and J lost 8 bases; unmatched junction nucleotides: 6. DNA of the CDR3: TGTGCCAGCAGTGGGCAGGGGGCAGGTACGCAGTATTTT. Translating it yields CASSGQGAGTQYF.

The CDR3 coding sequence is TGTGCCATCAGTGAGTCTAGCGGGGGGGCGGAGACCCAGTACTTC. Its protein product is CAISESSGGAETQYF. V and J are TRBV10-3 and TRBJ2-5; 11 nucleotides agree with TRBD2. The V gene end was trimmed by 0 bases and the J gene end by 5 bases; junction bases not matched to a gene: 2. Germline V gene lookup returns CDR1 ENHRY and CDR2 SYGVKD. The CDR3 spans 15 residues.

The rearrangement links TRBV20-1 to TRBJ2-7; maybe TRBD1 (5 bases). The germline V and J ends were trimmed by 5 bases and 7 bases, with 9 bases remaining between them. Germline CDR1 and CDR2: DFQATT and SNEGSKA (reference sequence). This CDR3 has 10 residues. CDR3 in amino acids: CSADRGEQYF. The CDR3, as DNA: TGCAGTGCTGATAGGGGTGAGCAGTACTTC.

The chain carries TRBV7-8 and TRBJ2-3, with D unresolved. Looked up from germline, CDR1 is SGHVS and CDR2 is FQNEAQ. The CDR3 length is 15 residues. V lost 1 base, J lost 1 base, and 9 bases lay in between. CDR3 residues: CASSLVIPGTDTQYF. The CDR3 DNA reads as TGTGCCAGCAGCTTAGTCATCCCAGGCACAGATACGCAGTATTTT.

This clone appeared a single time. The J gene is TRBJ1-1, the V gene TRBV18, with D perhaps matching TRBD1 (5 bases). CDR1 and CDR2 (germline): KGHSH, LQKENI. Trimming left V 5 bases short and J 7 bases short, with 17 bases between. CDR3 length equals 14 residues. The DNA for the CDR3 is TGTGCCAGCTCATCTCAGACAGAGATCCTTGAAGCTTTCTTT. Its translation: CASSSQTEILEAFF.

The chain links TRBV27 to TRBJ1-5; 7 nucleotides align to TRBD1. The CDR3 contains 15 residues. Unmatched junction bases numbered 2, after V lost 0 bases and J lost 3 bases. The germline CDR1 and CDR2 sequences are MNHEY and SMNVEV (reference sequence). CDR3 amino acids: CASSLSTGFNQPQHF. For the CDR3, the DNA is TGTGCCAGCAGTTTATCGACAGGGTTCAATCAGCCCCAGCATTTT.

This clone was recorded a few times. This chain links TRBV29-1 with TRBJ1-1; 8 bases are shared with TRBD1. Germline values: CDR1 SQVTM, CDR2 ANQGSEA. The V and J ends lost 4 bases and 3 bases, in that order; junction bases with no gene match: 7. The CDR3 consists of 14 residues. The CDR3 nucleotides are TGCAGCGTTGCCCTCTTGACAGGGGACACTGAAGCTTTCTTT. Amino acids: CSVALLTGDTEAFF.

The J gene is TRBJ2-1, the V gene TRBV29-1; maybe TRBD2 (5 bases). The CDR3 is made up of 15 amino acids. In germline, CDR1 is SQVTM, CDR2 ANQGSEA. The V end was cut by 2 bases, the J end by 0 bases, with 11 bases between. CDR3 nucleotides: TGCAGCGTTGAACGCGGGTTTAGCTCCTACAATGAGCAGTTCTTC. Translated: CSVERGFSSYNEQFF.

The chain carries TRBV15 and TRBJ2-2, with D maybe TRBD1 (6 bases). Trimming stripped 10 bases from V and 0 bases from J, with 9 bases between. This CDR3 has 13 residues. CDR1 and CDR2 (germline): LNHNV, YYDKDF (reference sequence). The DNA for the CDR3 is TGTGCCATACAGGGTCCGAACACCGGGGAGCTGTTTTTT. Translated, it gives CAIQGPNTGELFF.